Listed below are T cell receptor beta chains from one sample, sequenced in a study of vaccination and CD4 T cells after COVID-19. No cognate antigen is known for these TCRs. MiXCR was run by TCRdb on the PCR reads, yielding one entry per CDR3 protein. The sample lists about 13,000 distinct CDR3 sequences, approximately 45% occurring once. The material sequenced was CD4+ T cells from blood, cultured in vitro, taken after SARS-CoV-2 vaccination. All receptors come from a human donor who had recovered from COVID-19. CDR3s include the opening cysteine and the closing phenylalanine or tryptophan. Fields, in order: V gene, CDR3 protein.

TRBV19 CASSKLAREKLFF
TRBV27 CASSSLTSGRNGYRLTDTQYF
TRBV9 CASSVGLGRGLHEQYF
TRBV19 CASMRGVNTGELFF
TRBV5-6 CASSGEYGLGTEAFF
TRBV7-3 CASSLGTGPDGYTF
TRBV28 CASQSLRRYEQYF
TRBV14 CASSQGLSSYEQYF
TRBV20-1 CSAQPGQGMFGNQPQHF
TRBV5-8 CASPGRSWYQETQYF
TRBV6-1 CASTQDREYYGYTF
TRBV15 CATTDVLEVSYEQYF
TRBV28 CASSLMSSGELLF
TRBV6-5 CASSYQGQPQHF
TRBV6-5 CASSYWRQGSSYNSPLHF
TRBV7-2 CASSLMRGSNQPQHF
TRBV27 CASSRRDRQETQYF
TRBV7-2 CASSTGQGRNIQYF
TRBV7-2 CASSLALAGPGGDTQYF
TRBV20-1 CSARDPSGRPLQETQYF
TRBV6-2/TRBV6-3 CASSHRVGSQVRPQHF
TRBV6-1 CASSGQGNYGYTF
TRBV7-2 CASSSYPRTGTTPYEQYF
TRBV28 CASRSGVTSTDTQYF
TRBV7-9 CASSRSAGPHEQYF
TRBV2 CASRWTDVNNSPLHF
TRBV4-1 CASSAQLGAGEKLFF
TRBV5-6 CASSLIAGGPYEQYF
TRBV21-1 CASSIGRRRGPQHF
TRBV20-1 CSAVGQGLSEKLFF
TRBV20-1 CSATHLTREINKREKLFF
TRBV7-9 CASSLELAGVETQYF
TRBV5-6 CASSFQRVRDTGELFF
TRBV20-1 CSARVGTPYEQYF
TRBV20-1 CSARDARGTGGEKLFF
TRBV12-3/TRBV12-4 CASTPDRYTGELFF
TRBV2 CASQREGNEQFF
TRBV5-4 CASSLVAGRSYEQYF
TRBV6-5 CASSYSSGLAGGTDTQYF
TRBV20-1 CSARALRTGNTEAFF
TRBV20-1 CSAEGGETQYF
TRBV7-8 CASSSVMGILAENIQYF
TRBV7-9 CASSRGTKEKLFF
TRBV20-1 CSANRREGPDTQYF
TRBV6-1 CASSPAVSNYGYTF
TRBV30 CAWMRTANTGELFF
TRBV18 CASSPGTAQRGYTF
TRBV6-4 CASSDSQKSPLHF
TRBV19 CASDAGTAYNEQFF
TRBV5-1 CASSLAGTSGNEQFF
TRBV7-6 CASSLEGQGYEQYF
TRBV30 CAWTQSYGYTF
TRBV19 CASRTTGPATNEKLFF
TRBV6-1 CASSHPGQPQHF
TRBV18 CASSFNANNEQFF
TRBV28 CASSLQSYGYTF
TRBV20-1 CSARDAVNIQYF